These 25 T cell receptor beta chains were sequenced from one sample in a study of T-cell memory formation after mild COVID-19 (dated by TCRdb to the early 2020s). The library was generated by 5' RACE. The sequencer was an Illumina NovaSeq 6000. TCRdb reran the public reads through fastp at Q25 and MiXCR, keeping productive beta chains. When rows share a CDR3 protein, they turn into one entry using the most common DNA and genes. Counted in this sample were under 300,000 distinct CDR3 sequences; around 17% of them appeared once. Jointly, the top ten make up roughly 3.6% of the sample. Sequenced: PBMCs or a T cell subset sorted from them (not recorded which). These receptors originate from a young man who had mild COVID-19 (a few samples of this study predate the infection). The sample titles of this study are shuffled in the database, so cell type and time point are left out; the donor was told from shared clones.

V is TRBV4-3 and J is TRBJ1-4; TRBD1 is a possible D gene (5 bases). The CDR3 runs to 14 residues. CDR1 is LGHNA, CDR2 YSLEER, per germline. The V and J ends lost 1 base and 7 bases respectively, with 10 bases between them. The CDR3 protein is CASSQATQGEKLFF. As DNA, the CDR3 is TGCGCCAGCAGCCAAGCGACGCAGGGTGAAAAACTGTTTTTT.

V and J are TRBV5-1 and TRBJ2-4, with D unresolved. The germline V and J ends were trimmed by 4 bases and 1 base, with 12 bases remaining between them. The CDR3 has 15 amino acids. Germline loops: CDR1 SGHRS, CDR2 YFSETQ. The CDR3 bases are TGCGCCAGCAGCCTGGGCGCCTCGGCCAAAAACATTCAGTACTTC. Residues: CASSLGASAKNIQYF.

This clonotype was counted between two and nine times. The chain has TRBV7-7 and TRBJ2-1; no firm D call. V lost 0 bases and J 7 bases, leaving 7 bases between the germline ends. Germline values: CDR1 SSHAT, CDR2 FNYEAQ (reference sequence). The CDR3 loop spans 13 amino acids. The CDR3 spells CASSLAPENEQFF. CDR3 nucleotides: TGTGCCAGCAGCTTAGCCCCAGAAAATGAGCAGTTCTTC.

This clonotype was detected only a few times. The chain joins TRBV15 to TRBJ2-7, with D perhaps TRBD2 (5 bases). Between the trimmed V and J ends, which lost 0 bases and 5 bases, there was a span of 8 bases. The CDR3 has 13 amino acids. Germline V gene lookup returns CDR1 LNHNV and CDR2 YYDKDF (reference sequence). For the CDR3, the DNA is TGTGCCACCAGCAGAGATTGGAGGAACGAGCAGTACGTC. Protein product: CATSRDWRNEQYV.

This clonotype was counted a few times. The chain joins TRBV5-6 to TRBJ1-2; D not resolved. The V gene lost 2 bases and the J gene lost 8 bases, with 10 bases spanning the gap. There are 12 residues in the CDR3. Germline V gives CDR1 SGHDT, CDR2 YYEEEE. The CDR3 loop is CASSFSSSGYTF. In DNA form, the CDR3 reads TGTGCCAGCAGCTTTTCCTCGTCCGGCTACACCTTC.

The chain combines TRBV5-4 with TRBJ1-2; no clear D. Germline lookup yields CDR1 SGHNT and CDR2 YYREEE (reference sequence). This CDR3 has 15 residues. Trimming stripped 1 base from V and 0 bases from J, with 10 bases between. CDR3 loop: CASSLNSRANYGYTF. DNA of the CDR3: TGTGCCAGCAGCTTGAACAGTAGAGCTAACTATGGCTACACCTTC.

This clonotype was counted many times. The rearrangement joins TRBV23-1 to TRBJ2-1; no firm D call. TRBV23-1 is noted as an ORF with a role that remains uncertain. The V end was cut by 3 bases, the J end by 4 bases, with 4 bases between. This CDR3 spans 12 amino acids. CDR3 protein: CASSHHYNEQFF. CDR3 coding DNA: TGCGCCAGCAGTCATCATTACAATGAGCAGTTCTTC.

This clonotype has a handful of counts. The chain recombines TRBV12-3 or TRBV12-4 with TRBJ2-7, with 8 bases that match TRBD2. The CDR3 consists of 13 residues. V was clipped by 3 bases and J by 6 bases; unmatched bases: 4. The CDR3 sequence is CASSFLAGGEQYV. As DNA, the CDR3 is TGTGCCAGCAGTTTTCTCGCGGGGGGCGAGCAGTACGTC.

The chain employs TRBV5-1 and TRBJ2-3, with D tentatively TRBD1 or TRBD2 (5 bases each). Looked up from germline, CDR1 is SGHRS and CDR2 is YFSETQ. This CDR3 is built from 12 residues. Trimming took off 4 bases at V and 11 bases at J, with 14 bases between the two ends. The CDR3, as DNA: TGCGCCAGCAGCGAAGGAGGCGACAGGCAGTATTTT. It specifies CASSEGGDRQYF.

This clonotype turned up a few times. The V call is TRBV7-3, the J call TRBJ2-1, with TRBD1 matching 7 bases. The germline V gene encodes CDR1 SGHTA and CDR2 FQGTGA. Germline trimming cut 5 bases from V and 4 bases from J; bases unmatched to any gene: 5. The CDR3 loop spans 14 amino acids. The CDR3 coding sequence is TGTGCCAGCAGCATGACAGGGAAATACAATGAGCAGTTCTTC. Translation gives CASSMTGKYNEQFF.

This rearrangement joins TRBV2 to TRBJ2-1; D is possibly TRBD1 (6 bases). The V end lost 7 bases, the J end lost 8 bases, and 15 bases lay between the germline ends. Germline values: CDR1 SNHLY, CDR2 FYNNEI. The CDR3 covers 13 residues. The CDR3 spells CASNGRGIHEQFF. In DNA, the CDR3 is TGTGCCAGCAATGGCAGGGGTATACATGAGCAGTTCTTC.

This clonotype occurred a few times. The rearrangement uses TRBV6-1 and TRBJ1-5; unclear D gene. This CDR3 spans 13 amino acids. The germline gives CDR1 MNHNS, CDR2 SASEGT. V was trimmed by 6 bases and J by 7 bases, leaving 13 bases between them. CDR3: CASRDSPGQPQHF. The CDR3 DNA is TGTGCCAGCAGGGACTCGCCGGGGCAGCCCCAGCATTTT.

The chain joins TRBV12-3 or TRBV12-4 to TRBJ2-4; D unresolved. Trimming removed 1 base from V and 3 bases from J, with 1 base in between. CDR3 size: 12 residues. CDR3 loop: CASSLDKNIQYF. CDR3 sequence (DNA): TGTGCCAGCAGTTTAGACAAAAACATTCAGTACTTC.

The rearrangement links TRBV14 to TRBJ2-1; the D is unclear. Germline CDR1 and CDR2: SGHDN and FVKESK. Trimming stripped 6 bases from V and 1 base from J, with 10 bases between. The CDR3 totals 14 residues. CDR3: CASSQPSSYNEQFF. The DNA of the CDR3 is TGTGCCAGCAGTCAGCCATCTTCCTACAATGAGCAGTTCTTC.

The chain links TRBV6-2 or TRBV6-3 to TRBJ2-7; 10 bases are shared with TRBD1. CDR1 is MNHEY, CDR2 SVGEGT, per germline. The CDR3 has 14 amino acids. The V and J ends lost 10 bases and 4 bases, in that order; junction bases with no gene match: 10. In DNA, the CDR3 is TGTGCCACCCAAGGACAGGGGGGGTATTACGAGCAGTACTTC. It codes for CATQGQGGYYEQYF.

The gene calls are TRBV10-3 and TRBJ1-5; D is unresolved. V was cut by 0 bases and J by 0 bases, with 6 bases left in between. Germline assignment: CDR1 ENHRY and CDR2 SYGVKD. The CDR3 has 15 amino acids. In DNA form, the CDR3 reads TGTGCCATCAGTGAGTCCCAGACTAGCAATCAGCCCCAGCATTTT. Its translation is CAISESQTSNQPQHF.

CDR3 region: CASSLGSTEPQPQHF. CDR3 nucleotide sequence: TGTGCCAGCAGCTTAGGCTCGACAGAGCCTCAGCCCCAGCATTTT. The gene calls are TRBV11-2 and TRBJ1-5; weak D call: TRBD1 (5 bases). CDR3 length: 15 amino acids. Looked up from germline, CDR1 is SGHAT and CDR2 is FQNNGV. Trimming took 1 base from V and 6 from J, leaving 13 bases between them.

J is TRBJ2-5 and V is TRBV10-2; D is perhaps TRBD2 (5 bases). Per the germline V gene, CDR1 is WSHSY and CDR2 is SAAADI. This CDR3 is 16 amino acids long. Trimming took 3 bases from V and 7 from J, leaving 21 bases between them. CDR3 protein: CASSDSGRGTAGTQYF. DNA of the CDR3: TGCGCCAGCAGTGATTCGGGCCGGGGAACTGCTGGGACCCAGTACTTC.

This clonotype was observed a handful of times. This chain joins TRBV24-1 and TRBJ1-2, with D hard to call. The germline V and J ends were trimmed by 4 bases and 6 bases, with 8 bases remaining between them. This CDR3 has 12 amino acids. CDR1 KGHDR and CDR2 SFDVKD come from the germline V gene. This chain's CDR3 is CATSESRHGYTF. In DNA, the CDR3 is TGTGCCACCAGTGAGTCTCGACATGGCTACACCTTC.

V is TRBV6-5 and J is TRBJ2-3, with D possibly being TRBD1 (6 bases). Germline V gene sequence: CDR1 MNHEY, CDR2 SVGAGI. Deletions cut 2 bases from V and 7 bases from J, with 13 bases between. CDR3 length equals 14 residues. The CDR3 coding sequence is TGTGCCAGCAGTTACGCTCAGGGGTCATATACGCAGTATTTT. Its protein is CASSYAQGSYTQYF.

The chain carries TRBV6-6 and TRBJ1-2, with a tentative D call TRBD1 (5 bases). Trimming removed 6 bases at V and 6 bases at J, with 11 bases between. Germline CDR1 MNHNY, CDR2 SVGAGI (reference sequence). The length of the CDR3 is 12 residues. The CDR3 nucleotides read TGTGCCAGCAGGGGGCAGGGCGATGGCTACACCTTC. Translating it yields CASRGQGDGYTF.

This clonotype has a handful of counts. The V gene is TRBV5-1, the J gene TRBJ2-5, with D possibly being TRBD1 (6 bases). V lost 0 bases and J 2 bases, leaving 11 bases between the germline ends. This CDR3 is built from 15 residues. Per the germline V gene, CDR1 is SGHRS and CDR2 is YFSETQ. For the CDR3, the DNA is TGCGCCAGCAGCTTGGCGGGGACATTTCAAGAGACCCAGTACTTC. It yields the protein CASSLAGTFQETQYF.

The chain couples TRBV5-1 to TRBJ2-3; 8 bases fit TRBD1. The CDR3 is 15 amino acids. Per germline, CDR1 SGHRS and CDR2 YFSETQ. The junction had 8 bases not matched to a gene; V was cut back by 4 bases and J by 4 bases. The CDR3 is CASSLRTGPADTQYF. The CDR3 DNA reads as TGCGCCAGCAGCCTTCGGACAGGGCCGGCAGATACGCAGTATTTT.

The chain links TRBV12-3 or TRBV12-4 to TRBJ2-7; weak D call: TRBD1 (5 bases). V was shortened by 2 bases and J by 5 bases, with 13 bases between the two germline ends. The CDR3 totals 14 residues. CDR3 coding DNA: TGTGCCAGCAGTTTATTCCAGGGTATCCACGAGCAGTACTTC. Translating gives CASSLFQGIHEQYF.

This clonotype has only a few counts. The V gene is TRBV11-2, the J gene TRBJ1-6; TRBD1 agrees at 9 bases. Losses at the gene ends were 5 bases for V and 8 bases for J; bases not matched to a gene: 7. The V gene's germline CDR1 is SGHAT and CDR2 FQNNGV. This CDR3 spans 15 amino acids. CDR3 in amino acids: CASSPPDRGYSPLHF. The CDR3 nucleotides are TGTGCCAGCAGCCCACCGGACAGGGGATATTCACCCCTCCACTTT.